What follows are 17 T cell receptor beta chains derived from one specimen sequenced in a study of CD8 T cells in ankylosing spondylitis. TCRdb passed the 5' RACE reads through MiXCR, listing each CDR3 protein once. The table includes about 27,000 distinct CDR3 sequences, 7.9% detected once. Sequencing was done on a sample of blood. These receptors were taken from a male donor with ankylosing spondylitis or in good health (not recorded which).

This clonotype showed up just a few times. This sequence joins TRBV6-2 or TRBV6-3 and TRBJ2-3, with D hard to call. The CDR3 has 13 amino acids. Germline CDR1 is MNHEY and CDR2 is SVGEGT. The V and J ends lost 0 bases and 6 bases respectively, with 7 bases between them. In DNA form, the CDR3 reads TGTGCCAGCAGTTACTCGATGTCTGATACGCAGTATTTT. It yields the protein CASSYSMSDTQYF.

The chain employs TRBV5-6 and TRBJ2-2; TRBD2 matches at 14 bases. This CDR3 region has 16 residues. V was pared by 4 bases and J by 7 bases, with 6 bases of the junction left unmatched. From germline, CDR1 is SGHDT and CDR2 YYEEEE. In nucleotides, the CDR3 is TGTGCCAGCAGCCAGGGACTAGCGGGAGAGGACGGGGAGCTGTTTTTT. Protein: CASSQGLAGEDGELFF.

The rearrangement uses TRBV24-1 and TRBJ1-1, with no clear D. Deletions cut 2 bases from V and 5 bases from J, with 5 bases between. This CDR3 is 12 amino acids long. Looked up from germline, CDR1 is KGHDR and CDR2 is SFDVKD. The CDR3 coding sequence is TGTGCCACCAGTGATTGGGGAACTGAAGCTTTCTTT. Amino acids: CATSDWGTEAFF.

CDR3 DNA sequence: TGCAGTGCTTCAGAAACAGGGAAACGTGGCTACACCTTC. This codes for CSASETGKRGYTF. The chain carries TRBV20-1 and TRBJ1-2; D might be TRBD1 (6 bases). Deletions cut 5 bases from V and 7 bases from J, with 17 bases between. CDR1 DFQATT and CDR2 SNEGSKA come from the germline V gene (reference sequence). The CDR3 is made up of 13 amino acids.

This clonotype was counted ten times or more. The rearrangement links TRBV12-3 or TRBV12-4 to TRBJ1-3; D may be TRBD1 (6 bases). The CDR3 has 14 amino acids. V lost 6 bases and J 4 bases, leaving 13 bases between the germline ends. The CDR3 sequence is CASSPQGLGNTIYF. In DNA form, the CDR3 reads TGTGCCAGCAGCCCACAGGGACTCGGAAACACCATATATTTT.

The chain joins TRBV6-2 or TRBV6-3 to TRBJ1-6; D not certain. CDR1 is MNHEY and CDR2 is SVGEGT in the germline V gene. Between the trimmed V and J ends, which lost 0 bases and 5 bases, there was a span of 8 bases. This CDR3 region has 15 residues. The CDR3 DNA is TGTGCCAGCAGTTACTCGGTTACAGATAATTCACCCCTCCACTTT. Protein sequence: CASSYSVTDNSPLHF.

This clonotype was seen many times. The CDR3 nucleotides are TGTGCCAGCAGCCTACTCGTCCGGCGATTGACTGAAGCTTTCTTT. It encodes CASSLLVRRLTEAFF. The chain couples TRBV7-9 to TRBJ1-1; no definite D call. Trimming shortened V by 5 bases and J by 5 bases, and 18 bases separated the two germline ends. The CDR3 runs 15 residues. Germline V gene lookup returns CDR1 SEHNR and CDR2 FQNEAQ (reference sequence). Full variable domain (outside the CDR3, taken from reference TRBV7-9 and TRBJ1-1): DTGVSQNPRHKITKRGQNVTFRCDPISEHNRLYWYRQTLGQGPEFLTYFQNEAQLEKSRLLSDRFSAERPKGSFSTLEIQRTEQGDSAMYLCASSLLVRRLTEAFFGQGTRLTVV.

This clonotype showed up just a few times. J is TRBJ2-1 and V is TRBV12-3 or TRBV12-4; the D is unclear. This CDR3 is built from 13 residues. Trimming removed 6 bases from V and 4 bases from J, with 10 bases in between. Here the CDR3 reads CASSPTVYNEQFF. The CDR3, as DNA: TGTGCCAGCAGCCCTACAGTATACAATGAGCAGTTCTTC.

This chain joins TRBV5-5 and TRBJ1-1, with TRBD1 matching 7 bases. Germline lookup yields CDR1 SGHKS and CDR2 YYEKEE (reference sequence). The ends lost 2 bases at V and 4 bases at J; junction bases unmatched: 5. The CDR3 sequence is 14 residues long. The CDR3 nucleotides are TGTGCCAGCAGCTTAAGGGGGCGGGCCACTGAAGCTTTCTTT. Amino acid sequence: CASSLRGRATEAFF.

CDR3 nucleotide sequence: TGTGCCAGCAGTTACTTTCGAGACGGAGAGACCCAGTACTTC. Translating gives CASSYFRDGETQYF. The chain employs TRBV6-2 or TRBV6-3 and TRBJ2-5; D remains ambiguous. CDR3 length equals 14 residues. Trimming took off 1 base at V and 4 bases at J, with 10 bases between the two ends. Germline V CDR1 and CDR2: MNHEY, SVGEGT.

This clonotype showed up many times. The rearrangement joins TRBV14 to TRBJ2-3; D is unresolved. The CDR3 runs to 17 residues. Germline CDR1 and CDR2: SGHDN and FVKESK. Trimming pared 5 bases from V and 5 bases from J, leaving 23 bases between. The CDR3 sequence is CASSERVRILRGDTQYF. CDR3 coding DNA: TGTGCCAGCAGCGAAAGGGTCCGAATTCTCCGCGGAGATACGCAGTATTTT.

There are many counts of this clonotype. This chain connects TRBV4-3 to TRBJ2-7; 7 bases line up with TRBD1. The trim removed 5 bases at V and 2 bases at J, leaving 6 bases unmatched. CDR1 is LGHNA, CDR2 YSLEER, per germline. This CDR3 has 14 residues. The CDR3 loop reads CASSYQTGPYEQYF. The CDR3 coding sequence is TGCGCCAGCAGCTATCAGACAGGGCCCTACGAGCAGTACTTC.

This clonotype has a count of ten or more. The gene calls are TRBV6-1 and TRBJ1-1; D uncertain. Germline V gene data show CDR1 as MNHNS and CDR2 as SASEGT. The V and J ends lost 1 base and 4 bases respectively, with 10 bases between them. This CDR3 region has 14 residues. The CDR3 spells CASSEDWAGTEAFF. CDR3 coding DNA: TGTGCCAGCAGTGAAGATTGGGCTGGCACTGAAGCTTTCTTT.

The chain joins TRBV29-1 to TRBJ2-1; the D is unclear. The V gene's germline CDR1 is SQVTM and CDR2 ANQGSEA. The CDR3 totals 12 residues. Trimming removed 4 bases from V and 5 bases from J, with 9 bases in between. CDR3 nucleotide sequence: TGCAGCGTTGGGCGGTACGACAATGAGCAGTTCTTC. As protein: CSVGRYDNEQFF.

The chain has TRBV24-1 and TRBJ2-1; tentative D call: TRBD2 (5 bases). V was shortened by 3 bases and J by 8 bases, with 25 bases between the two germline ends. This CDR3 has 18 amino acids. Germline CDR1 is KGHDR and CDR2 is SFDVKD. The CDR3 DNA follows: TGTGCCACCAGTGATGGGGAGCAAGTAAGACGGTCTGGGGATGAGCAGTTCTTC. It specifies CATSDGEQVRRSGDEQFF.

There are many counts of this clonotype. The rearrangement uses TRBV20-1 and TRBJ2-1; perhaps TRBD1 as D (5 bases). The V end lost 5 bases, the J end lost 7 bases, and 15 bases lay between the germline ends. The CDR3 totals 13 residues. CDR1 and CDR2 (germline): DFQATT, SNEGSKA (reference sequence). The CDR3 region has the DNA TGCAGTGCTGTGGGCAGGGCTAGAAATGAGCAGTTCTTC. The encoded protein is CSAVGRARNEQFF.

This clonotype appeared a few times. The chain carries TRBV12-3 or TRBV12-4 and TRBJ2-1; D uncertain. The CDR3 runs 13 residues. V shed 7 bases and J shed 6 bases, with 13 bases lying between them. This CDR3 is CASIEDPGNEQFF. As DNA, the CDR3 is TGTGCCAGCATTGAGGATCCGGGCAATGAGCAGTTCTTC.